The 8 T cell receptor beta chains presented below share a single source sample, sequenced in a study of T-cell memory formation after mild COVID-19. TCRdb recomputed calls from the 5' RACE reads with MiXCR, one row per CDR3 protein. The sample shows 270,000 or so distinct CDR3 sequences, around 17% of them seen only once. Input material: PBMCs or a T cell subset sorted from them (not recorded which). The receptors shown here come from a man between 18 and 35 years old who had mild COVID-19 (a few samples of this study predate the infection). Cell type and time point are not known.

This sequence joins TRBV7-2 and TRBJ1-1; D is uncertain. This CDR3 has 15 amino acids. From germline, CDR1 is SGHTA and CDR2 FQGNSA. Trimming took 1 base from V and 2 from J, leaving 11 bases between them. The CDR3 sequence is CASSLVSMSNTEAFF. Written as DNA, the CDR3 is TGTGCCAGCAGCTTAGTCTCAATGAGTAACACTGAAGCTTTCTTT.

A few counts support this clonotype. The V gene is TRBV9, the J gene TRBJ2-7; a possible D gene is TRBD2 (5 bases). CDR3 length equals 12 residues. Germline CDR1 reads SGDLS; CDR2 reads YYNGEE. CDR3: CVPEGRWAASVV. In DNA, the CDR3 is TGTGTTCCCGAGGGCCGGTGGGCGGCCTCTGTCGTC.

In its sample, this clonotype was seen once. The rearrangement uses TRBV21-1 and TRBJ2-7; whether TRBD1, the table's D call, matches the DNA was not checked. TRBV21-1 is flagged as a pseudogene. This CDR3 is built from 13 residues. The CDR3 sequence: CASTTKGAGEQYF. The CDR3 nucleotides read TGTGCCAGCACAACTAAGGGGGCCGGCGAGCAGTACTTC.

The table lists this clonotype with a few counts. V and J are TRBV7-2 and TRBJ2-2; 9 bases map to TRBD1. V trimming: 0 bases; J trimming: 6 bases; junction bases outside the gene matches: 5. This CDR3 comprises 16 residues. Germline V gives CDR1 SGHTA, CDR2 FQGNSA. Here the CDR3 DNA reads TGTGCCAGCAGCTTAGCCTCGACAGGGGGGGCCGGGGAGCTGTTTTTT. Protein: CASSLASTGGAGELFF.

The rearrangement joins TRBV15 to TRBJ1-1; D unresolved. This CDR3 region has 12 residues. CDR1 is LNHNV and CDR2 is YYDKDF in the germline V gene (reference sequence). V gave up 0 bases and J gave up 7 bases, with 6 bases separating them. This CDR3 is CATSRDSGEAFF. DNA for the CDR3: TGTGCCACCAGCAGAGATTCGGGTGAAGCTTTCTTT.

This clonotype was detected many times. The chain has TRBV6-6 and TRBJ2-3, with D perhaps TRBD2 (5 bases). CDR3 size: 14 residues. Germline V gene sequence: CDR1 MNHNY, CDR2 SVGAGI (reference sequence). Trimming left V 0 bases short and J 6 bases short, with 10 bases between. This CDR3 reads CASSYSRVYDTQYF. The CDR3 DNA reads TGTGCCAGCAGTTACTCGAGGGTCTACGATACGCAGTATTTT.

This chain links TRBV29-1 with TRBJ1-1; a possible D gene is TRBD1 (6 bases). Germline CDR1 and CDR2: SQVTM and ANQGSEA. V was shortened by 5 bases and J by 0 bases, with 10 bases between the two germline ends. The CDR3 totals 13 residues. Written as DNA, the CDR3 is TGCAGCGTTAACAGGGACATGAACACTGAAGCTTTCTTT. This sequence encodes CSVNRDMNTEAFF.

This clonotype was observed a handful of times. The chain carries TRBV7-9 and TRBJ2-5; D gene ambiguous. Trimming shortened V by 5 bases and J by 1 base, and 8 bases separated the two germline ends. Germline loops: CDR1 SEHNR, CDR2 FQNEAQ (reference sequence). The length of the CDR3 is 13 residues. The CDR3 nucleotides are TGTGCCAGCAGCATCTATAGCCAAGAGACCCAGTACTTC. This encodes CASSIYSQETQYF.